One sample yielded the 24 T cell receptor beta chains listed below, sequenced in a study of blood T cell repertoires in COVID-19 (dated by TCRdb to the early 2020s). Library prep was done by the immunoSEQ multiplex PCR assay. TCRdb took over this immuneACCESS table, retaining in-frame rearrangements with V and J assigned. Such tables are incomplete; in checked studies, under half of the missing clones stem from an unresolved V gene, and the remainder is unexplained. Across this sample there are approximately 200,000 clones, with 65% to 85% seen only once. The leading ten clones occupy about 2.3% of the sample. Sequenced input: peripheral blood. The receptors were sampled from a woman aged 55-69 years with acute or convalescent COVID-19.

The chain links TRBV30 to TRBJ1-1; D not resolved. The CDR3 consists of 13 residues. In germline, CDR1 is GTSNPN, CDR2 SVGIG (reference sequence). Trimming took 2 bases from V and 5 from J, leaving 12 bases between them. The CDR3 DNA is TGTGCCTGGAGTCTATCAGGTAATACTGAAGCTTTCTTT. Amino acids: CAWSLSGNTEAFF.

This chain links TRBV4-2 with TRBJ2-3, with 10 bases that match TRBD2. Germline V CDR1 and CDR2: LGHNA, YNFKEQ. The CDR3 contains 16 residues. V gave up 2 bases and J gave up 1 base; unmatched junction bases: 3. This chain's CDR3 is CASSQLAGAGTDTQYF. In DNA, the CDR3 is TGTGCCAGCAGCCAACTAGCGGGGGCGGGCACAGATACGCAGTATTTT.

A remark on this clone: Distinct nucleotide sequences in the sample also encode this CDR3. This chain connects TRBV28 to TRBJ1-2; 9 positions agree with TRBD1. This CDR3 is 14 amino acids long. Trimming removed 6 bases from V and 2 bases from J; junction bases left unmatched: 4. The V gene's germline CDR1 is MDHEN and CDR2 SYDVKM. The CDR3 protein is CASSSGQGNYGYTF. In DNA, the CDR3 is TGTGCCAGCAGCTCTGGACAGGGGAACTATGGCTACACCTTC.

The V gene is TRBV6-5, the J gene TRBJ2-1, with 7 positions matching TRBD2. Trimming at V came to 2 bases and at J to 7 bases, leaving 5 bases not matched to a gene. Germline CDR1 reads MNHEY; CDR2 reads SVGAGI. CDR3 size: 14 residues. The CDR3 loop reads CASSYGTTGNEQFF. CDR3 nucleotide sequence: TGTGCCAGCAGTTACGGGACTACCGGGAATGAGCAGTTCTTC.

This sequence joins TRBV5-6 and TRBJ1-2, with D unclear. Germline CDR1 reads SGHDT; CDR2 reads YYEEEE. The germline V and J ends were trimmed by 7 bases and 2 bases, with 12 bases remaining between them. The CDR3 sequence is 13 residues long. CDR3 bases: TGTGCCAGCCGCCCTGACAAAAACTATGGCTACACCTTC. Its translation: CASRPDKNYGYTF.

This clone was picked up a small number of times. The genes are TRBV19 and TRBJ1-3; 7 bases map to TRBD1. The V gene's germline CDR1 is LNHDA and CDR2 SQIVND (reference sequence). With V trimmed by 3 bases and J by 1 base, 3 bases remained unmatched. The CDR3 loop spans 15 amino acids. The chain's CDR3 is CASSIPRGSGNTIYF. CDR3 DNA: TGTGCCAGTAGTATCCCCAGGGGGTCTGGAAACACCATATATTTT.

The chain couples TRBV3-1 (or the pseudogene TRBV3-2) to TRBJ1-1; TRBD1 might be the D (5 bases). The CDR3 loop spans 13 amino acids. Germline CDR1 is LGHDT and CDR2 is YNNKEL (reference sequence). Trimming pared 2 bases from V and 2 bases from J, leaving 6 bases between. The CDR3, as DNA: TGTGCCAGCAGCCAACAGGGAAACACTGAAGCTTTCTTT. It translates to CASSQQGNTEAFF.

The chain uses TRBV6-4 and TRBJ1-2; TRBD1 agrees at 7 bases. The junction had 7 bases not matched to a gene; V was cut back by 6 bases and J by 3 bases. CDR3 length: 14 amino acids. The germline V gene encodes CDR1 MRHNA and CDR2 SNTAGT. The CDR3 coding sequence is TGTGCCAGCAGCCCAGGGGGATACGACTATGGCTACACCTTC. Its protein product is CASSPGGYDYGYTF.

The V gene is TRBV10-1, the J gene TRBJ1-2, with D maybe TRBD1 (6 bases). The CDR3 has 15 amino acids. Germline CDR1 WNHNN, CDR2 SYGVQD (reference sequence). V was pared by 3 bases and J by 4 bases, with 15 bases between. CDR3 amino acids: CASSEGRGLSYGYTF. The CDR3 DNA reads TGCGCCAGCAGTGAAGGGCGGGGGCTCTCCTATGGCTACACCTTC.

This sequence joins TRBV7-8 and TRBJ2-7; TRBD1 agrees at 7 bases. CDR1 SGHVS and CDR2 FQNEAQ come from the germline V gene. J was trimmed by 3 bases and V by 6 bases; bases with no gene match: 5. The CDR3 runs 13 residues. Written as DNA, the CDR3 is TGTGCCAGCAGTCCCGACAGGGTCTACGAGCAGTACTTC. Translation gives CASSPDRVYEQYF.

The chain couples TRBV6-6 to TRBJ1-3; D unclear. The CDR3 is 14 residues long. CDR1 and CDR2 from the germline V gene are MNHNY and SVGAGI (reference sequence). With 4 bases removed from V and 0 bases from J, the gap between germline ends came to 7 bases. CDR3 coding DNA: TGTGCCAGCAGTTCAGGTTTCTCTGGAAACACCATATATTTT. It encodes CASSSGFSGNTIYF.

This clone has just one count. J is TRBJ1-6 and V is TRBV5-4; no definite D call. The CDR3 has 15 amino acids. CDR1 is SGHNT and CDR2 is YYREEE in the germline V gene (reference sequence). Trimming left V 4 bases short and J 3 bases short, with 11 bases between. The CDR3 coding sequence is TGTGCCAGCAGCCTTGACACTGACTATAATTCACCCCTCCACTTT. It codes for CASSLDTDYNSPLHF.

This chain links TRBV9 with TRBJ2-2; D perhaps matches TRBD1 (6 bases). CDR3 length: 14 amino acids. Between the trimmed V and J ends, which lost 4 bases and 2 bases, there was a span of 9 bases. Germline CDR1 is SGDLS and CDR2 is YYNGEE. CDR3 in amino acids: CASSSDSNTGELFF. CDR3 bases: TGTGCCAGCAGCTCGGACAGTAACACCGGGGAGCTGTTTTTT.

This clone was seen only a few times. J is TRBJ1-1 and V is TRBV12-5, with TRBD1 matching 7 bases. The CDR3 contains 14 residues. Germline V lookup: CDR1 LGHNT, CDR2 FRNRAP. Unmatched junction bases numbered 4, after V lost 2 bases and J lost 4 bases. CDR3 coding DNA: TGTGCTAGTGGTTTGACCGCAGGGGGCACTGAAGCTTTCTTT. Its protein product is CASGLTAGGTEAFF.

CDR3 sequence (DNA): TGTGCCAGTACCCCTAACAGCTCTGGAAACACCATATATTTT. Translating it yields CASTPNSSGNTIYF. The chain uses TRBV19 and TRBJ1-3; D remains unclear. V lost 7 bases, J lost 0 bases, and 10 bases lay in between. Germline-derived CDR1 and CDR2 are LNHDA and SQIVND (reference sequence). This CDR3 has 14 residues.

V gene TRBV2 combines with J gene TRBJ2-3; D call uncertain. CDR1 is SNHLY, CDR2 FYNNEI, per germline. The CDR3 length is 14 residues. V was pared by 6 bases and J by 0 bases, with 10 bases between. CDR3: CASRRDGSTDTQYF. CDR3 DNA sequence: TGTGCCAGCAGGAGAGATGGTAGCACAGATACGCAGTATTTT.

This chain joins TRBV30 and TRBJ2-7; TRBD1 agrees at 10 bases. This CDR3 has 12 residues. Per the germline V gene, CDR1 is GTSNPN and CDR2 is SVGIG (reference sequence). Trimming at V came to 8 bases and at J to 5 bases, leaving 6 bases not matched to a gene. CDR3 coding DNA: TGTGCCATATCGGGACAGGGGAACGAGCAGTACTTC. This encodes CAISGQGNEQYF.

V usage is TRBV19 and J usage is TRBJ1-2; 7 nucleotides agree with TRBD1. The CDR3 loop spans 12 amino acids. V shed 6 bases, J shed 8 bases, and the junction held 6 bases outside the gene matches. Germline CDR1 and CDR2: LNHDA and SQIVND (reference sequence). For the CDR3, the DNA is TGTGCCAGTAGAGGGGGCAGGCGCGGCTACACCTTC. Protein: CASRGGRRGYTF.

This chain connects TRBV24-1 to TRBJ2-2, with TRBD1 identical over 7 bases. The CDR3 loop spans 14 amino acids. V shed 3 bases, J shed 4 bases, and the junction held 1 base outside the gene matches. Germline values: CDR1 KGHDR, CDR2 SFDVKD. The CDR3 DNA reads as TGTGCCACCAGTGATCGGGACAGCACCGGGGAGCTGTTTTTT. It is translated as CATSDRDSTGELFF.

The chain is built from TRBV30 and TRBJ1-5, with D uncertain. The germline V and J ends were trimmed by 2 bases and 0 bases, with 8 bases remaining between them. The CDR3 is 14 amino acids. Germline lookup yields CDR1 GTSNPN and CDR2 SVGIG (reference sequence). The CDR3 here is CAWSSGTSNQPQHF. CDR3 coding DNA: TGTGCCTGGAGTTCGGGTACTAGCAATCAGCCCCAGCATTTT.

The chain is built from TRBV2 and TRBJ1-6; D ambiguous. The CDR3 has 12 amino acids. Trimming shortened V by 4 bases and J by 11 bases, and 9 bases separated the two germline ends. Germline loops: CDR1 SNHLY, CDR2 FYNNEI. The CDR3 loop is CASSGGNTPLHF. The CDR3 bases are TGTGCCAGCAGTGGAGGGAATACACCCCTCCACTTT.

This clone came up once. This chain connects TRBV3-1 (or the pseudogene TRBV3-2) to TRBJ2-2; D is uncertain. Germline assignment: CDR1 LGHDT and CDR2 YNNKEL (reference sequence). Trimming pared 2 bases from V and 8 bases from J, leaving 12 bases between. The CDR3 totals 14 residues. The CDR3 DNA follows: TGTGCCAGCAGCCAATTTCAAGTCACAGGGGAGCTGTTTTTT. Its translation is CASSQFQVTGELFF.

The chain couples TRBV30 to TRBJ2-2; 7 bases fit TRBD2. Losses at the gene ends were 0 bases for V and 8 bases for J; bases not matched to a gene: 15. This CDR3 spans 17 amino acids. Germline V lookup: CDR1 GTSNPN, CDR2 SVGIG (reference sequence). CDR3 nucleotides: TGTGCCTGGAGTGTACCTGAGATCGGGAGGCCCGGGGGGGAGCTGTTTTTT. It codes for CAWSVPEIGRPGGELFF.

This clone was counted once. The chain employs TRBV7-2 and TRBJ2-5, with TRBD2 identical over 9 bases. CDR1 and CDR2 (germline): SGHTA, FQGNSA. V dropped 5 bases and J dropped 9; count of bases not matched to a gene: 19. CDR3 size: 17 residues. CDR3 DNA sequence: TGTGCCAGCAGCCCCGCGGGGCGGGGGGGGACGTTGAGGTCCCAGTACTTC. Protein product: CASSPAGRGGTLRSQYF. The variable domain in full, completed from reference TRBV7-2 and TRBJ2-5, reads GAGVSQSPSNKVTEKGKDVELRCDPISGHTALYWYRQSLGQGLEFLIYFQGNSAPDKSGLPSDRFSAERTGGSVSTLTIQRTQQEDSAVYLCASSPAGRGGTLRSQYFGPGTRLLVL.